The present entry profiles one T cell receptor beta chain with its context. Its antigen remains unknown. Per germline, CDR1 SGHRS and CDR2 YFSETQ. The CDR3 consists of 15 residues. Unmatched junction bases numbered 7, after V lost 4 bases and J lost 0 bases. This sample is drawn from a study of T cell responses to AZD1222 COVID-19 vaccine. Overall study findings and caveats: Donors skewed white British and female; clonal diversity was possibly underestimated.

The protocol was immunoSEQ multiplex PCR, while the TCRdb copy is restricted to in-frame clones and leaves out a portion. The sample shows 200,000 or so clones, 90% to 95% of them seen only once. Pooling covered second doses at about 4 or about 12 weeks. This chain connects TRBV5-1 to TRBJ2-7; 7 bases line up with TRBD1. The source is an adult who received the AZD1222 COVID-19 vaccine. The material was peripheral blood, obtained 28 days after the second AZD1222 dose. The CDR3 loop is CASSTRTGSSYEQYF. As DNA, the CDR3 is TGCGCCAGCAGCACCCGGACAGGAAGCTCCTACGAGCAGTACTTC.